The rows below give T cell receptor beta chains drawn from one sample of a study of cytomegalovirus exposure and HLA in healthy donors. Here immunoSEQ multiplex PCR was the method, and the copy in TCRdb shows in-frame clones only, minus some. This repertoire shows about 130,000 clones, approximately 71% found once; its top ten account for under 3.5%. Sequencing input: PBMCs. The receptors shown here come from a woman in her 50s in good health and CMV-seronegative. The conserved cysteine and the conserved F or W are not part of the CDR3 here.

v_gene | CDR3aa
TRBV7-9 | SSSLLSSSSYEQY
TRBV6-6 | ASSLASGELF
TRBV28 | ASSSRGQGGTTLH
TRBV6-1 | ASSPTGGEDEQY
TRBV5-4 | ASSLGRQGATGELF
TRBV15 | ATSRDRGRGTQY
TRBV5-1 | ASSFGTGRETQY
TRBV5-1 | ASSASLLGSYNEQF
TRBV7-9 | SSSPPGLAYEQF
TRBV19 | ASIRSGSGNEQF
TRBV5-6 | ASLGQGADGYT
TRBV11-2 | ASSSVGTSGTTRQY
TRBV7-9 | ASSLGENEQY
TRBV19 | ASSETGVDYGYT
TRBV19 | ASRGQKLEDSGANVLT